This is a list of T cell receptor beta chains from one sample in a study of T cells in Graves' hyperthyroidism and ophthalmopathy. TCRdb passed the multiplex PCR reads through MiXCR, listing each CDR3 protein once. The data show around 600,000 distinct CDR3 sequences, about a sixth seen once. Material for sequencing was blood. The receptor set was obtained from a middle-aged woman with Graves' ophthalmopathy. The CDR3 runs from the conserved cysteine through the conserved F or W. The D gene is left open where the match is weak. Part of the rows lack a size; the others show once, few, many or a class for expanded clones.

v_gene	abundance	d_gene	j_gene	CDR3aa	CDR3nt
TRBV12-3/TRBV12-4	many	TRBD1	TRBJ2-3	CASSFQGVRTDTQYF	TGTGCCAGCAGTTTTCAGGGGGTGAGAACAGATACGCAGTATTTT
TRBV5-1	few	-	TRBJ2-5	CASSYRREQETQYF	TGCGCCAGCAGCTACAGGCGGGAACAAGAGACCCAGTACTTC
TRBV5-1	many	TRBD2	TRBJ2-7	CASSLGAGFYEQYF	TGCGCCAGCAGCTTGGGAGCGGGATTCTACGAGCAGTACTTC
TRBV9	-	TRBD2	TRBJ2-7	CASSGGLAGGWYNEQYF	TGTGCCAGCAGCGGGGGACTAGCGGGAGGTTGGTACAATGAGCAGTACTTC
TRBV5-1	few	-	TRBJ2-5	CASGLVSGGETQYF	TGCGCCAGCGGCTTGGTCAGTGGTGGCGAGACCCAGTACTTC
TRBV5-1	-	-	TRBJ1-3	CASSLPASSGNTIYF	TGCGCCAGCAGCTTGCCAGCGAGCTCTGGAAACACCATATATTTT
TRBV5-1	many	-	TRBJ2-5	CASSLKGQETQYF	TGCGCCAGCAGCTTGAAGGGGCAAGAGACCCAGTACTTC
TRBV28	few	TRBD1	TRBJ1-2	CASSFSTGGIYGYTF	TGTGCCAGCAGTTTCTCTACAGGGGGGATCTATGGCTACACCTTC
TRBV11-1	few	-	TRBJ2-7	CASSEVAGRSYEQYF	TGTGCCAGCAGTGAAGTGGCGGGAAGGTCCTACGAGCAGTACTTC
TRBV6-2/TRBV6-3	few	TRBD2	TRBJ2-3	CASSYSKTSGGRDTQYF	TGTGCCAGCAGTTACTCGAAGACTAGCGGGGGCAGAGATACGCAGTATTTT
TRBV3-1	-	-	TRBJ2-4	CASSQRFKSIQYF	TGTGCCAGCAGCCAACGATTCAAAAGCATTCAGTACTTC
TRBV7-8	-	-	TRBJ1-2	CASSLEGPADYTF	TGTGCCAGCAGCTTAGAAGGGCCCGCCGACTACACCTTC
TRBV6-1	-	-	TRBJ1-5	CASSNSYNQPQHF	TGTGCCAGCAGCAATTCCTACAATCAGCCCCAGCATTTT
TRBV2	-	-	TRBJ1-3	CASGQSSGNTIYF	TGTGCAAGCGGGCAGAGCTCTGGAAACACCATATATTTT
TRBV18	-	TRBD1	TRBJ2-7	CASSPNPRQGATSSYEQYF	TGTGCCAGCTCACCCAATCCCCGACAGGGTGCGACGAGCTCCTACGAGCAGTACTTC
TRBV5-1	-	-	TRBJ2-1	CASRPRGISEQFF	TGCGCCAGCAGGCCCAGGGGTATTAGTGAGCAGTTCTTC
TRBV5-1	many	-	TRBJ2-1	CASSLGGGSEQFF	TGCGCCAGCAGCTTGGGGGGGGGCAGTGAGCAGTTCTTC
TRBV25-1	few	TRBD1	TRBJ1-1	CASSDPTGLNTEAFF	TGTGCCAGCAGTGACCCGACAGGGTTGAACACTGAAGCTTTCTTT
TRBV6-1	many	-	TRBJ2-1	CASRPITGTSPGEQFF	TGTGCCAGCAGGCCGATAACCGGGACTTCCCCCGGTGAGCAGTTCTTC
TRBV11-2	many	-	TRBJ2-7	CASSLAPGYEQYF	TGTGCCAGCAGCTTAGCCCCAGGCTACGAGCAGTACTTC
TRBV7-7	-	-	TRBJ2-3	CASSPTAPVGTDTQYF	TGTGCTAGCAGCCCGACAGCGCCGGTGGGCACAGATACGCAGTATTTT
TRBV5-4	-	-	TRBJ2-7	CASSLDSFTEQYF	TGTGCCAGCAGCTTAGACTCCTTTACCGAGCAGTACTTC
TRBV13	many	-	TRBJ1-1	CASSPQLGMNTEAFF	TGTGCCAGCAGCCCCCAACTAGGTATGAACACTGAAGCTTTCTTT
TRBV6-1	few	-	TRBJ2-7	CASSHGGPSYEQYF	TGTGCCAGCAGCCACGGGGGACCCTCCTACGAGCAGTACTTC
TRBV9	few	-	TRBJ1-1	CASSEKVRGTEAFF	TGTGCCAGCAGCGAAAAGGTTCGGGGCACTGAAGCTTTCTTT
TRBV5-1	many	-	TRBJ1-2	CASSLPGSDGGYTF	TGCGCCAGCAGCTTGCCGGGTTCTGACGGTGGCTACACCTTC
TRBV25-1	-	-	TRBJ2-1	CASSEYFRDHNEQFF	TGTGCCAGCAGTGAATACTTCAGGGACCACAATGAGCAGTTCTTC
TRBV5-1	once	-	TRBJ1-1	CAGRQEENTEAFF	TGCGCCGGACGACAGGAGGAGAACACTGAAGCTTTCTTT
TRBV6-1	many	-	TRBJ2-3	CASSESERDTQYF	TGTGCCAGCAGTGAAAGCGAGCGCGATACGCAGTATTTT
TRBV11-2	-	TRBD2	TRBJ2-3	CASRVLGGLAGNTDTQYF	TGTGCCAGCAGAGTATTGGGGGGACTAGCGGGAAACACAGATACGCAGTATTTT
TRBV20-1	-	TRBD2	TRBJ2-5	CSARGLAGGYQETQYF	TGCAGTGCTAGAGGACTAGCGGGGGGTTATCAAGAGACCCAGTACTTC
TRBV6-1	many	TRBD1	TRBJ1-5	CASKIGQGRWPQHF	TGTGCCAGCAAAATAGGACAGGGCAGGTGGCCCCAGCATTTT
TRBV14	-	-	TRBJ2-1	CASSQVASQGRAEQFF	TGTGCCAGCAGCCAAGTAGCTAGCCAAGGGAGAGCTGAGCAGTTCTTC
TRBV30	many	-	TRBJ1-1	CAWSRTRDTEAFF	TGTGCCTGGAGTCGGACCCGGGACACTGAAGCTTTCTTT
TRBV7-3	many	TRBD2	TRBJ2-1	CASSFSPGGTYNEQFF	TGTGCCAGCAGCTTCTCTCCGGGGGGGACCTACAATGAGCAGTTCTTC
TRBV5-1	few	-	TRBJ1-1	CASSLSAGTMNTEAFF	TGCGCCAGCAGCTTGTCGGCGGGGACAATGAACACTGAAGCTTTCTTT
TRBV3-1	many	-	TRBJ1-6	CASSKGHTNSPLHF	TGTGCCAGCAGCAAGGGACATACGAATTCACCCCTCCACTTT
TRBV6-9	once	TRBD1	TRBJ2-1	CASSVLPGQGSAFEQFF	TGTGCCAGCAGTGTATTACCGGGACAGGGATCTGCTTTTGAGCAGTTCTTC
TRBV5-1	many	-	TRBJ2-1	CASSPRVESEQFF	TGCGCCAGCAGCCCGAGGGTGGAAAGTGAGCAGTTCTTC
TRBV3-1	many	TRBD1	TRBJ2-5	CASSQGVGGQGETQYF	TGTGCCAGCAGCCAGGGTGTAGGGGGACAGGGGGAGACCCAGTACTTC
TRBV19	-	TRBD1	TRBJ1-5	CASTRGLGNQPQHF	TGTGCCAGTACGAGGGGGCTCGGCAATCAGCCCCAGCATTTT